This section outlines one TCR beta chain sequence together with its context. Its antigen is still unknown. Some clones are missing from TCRdb's copy, which holds only in-frame ones; the method was immunoSEQ multiplex PCR. The table lists more than 95,000 clones, roughly 90% of them singletons. The data derive from a study of T cell responses to AZD1222 COVID-19 vaccine. CDR1 and CDR2 (germline): MNHEY, SMNVEV (reference sequence). The CDR3 contains 14 residues. Trimming left V 3 bases short and J 2 bases short, with 10 bases between. Notes on the study in general: Baseline testing showed seropositivity in only 6 or 7 AZD1222 recipients.

J is TRBJ2-5 and V is TRBV27, with D possibly matching TRBD1 (5 bases). Sample: peripheral blood, taken on day 0 of AZD1222 vaccination. This clonotype originated in an adult in good health. The chain's CDR3 is CASSFLDKQETQYF. CDR3 coding DNA: TGTGCCAGCAGTTTTCTGGACAAACAAGAGACCCAGTACTTC.